The sequence of this T cell receptor (beta chain) was determined in a study of chemoradiotherapy in HPV16-positive cancers. On the study more broadly: Functional T-cell assays on a couple of HPV16-positive patients' cells defined candidate HPV-specific clones and common TCR motifs.

The CDR3 has 13 residues. Germline values: CDR1 MNHEY, CDR2 SMNVEV (reference sequence). V gave up 1 base and J gave up 5 bases, with 8 bases separating them. A word on this clone: Its antigen is as yet unknown.

Study conclusions and caveats: HPV-responsive T-cell expansion during chemoradiotherapy was linked to improved recurrence-free survival in HPV16-positive patients. During treatment, candidate HPV-specific clones and E7-related motifs expanded in tumor.

Measured with immunoSEQ multiplex PCR; TCRdb has only the in-frame clones, and not every one. The data show about 8,000 clones, with around 81% seen just once and 7.4% held by the top ten. The sequence was collected from a human donor with HPV-associated anogenital cancer. V gene TRBV27 combines with J gene TRBJ2-5; D remains ambiguous. The sample was taken from a patient who underwent chemoradiotherapy. The CDR3 region is CASSLLGSETQYF. CDR3 sequence (DNA): TGTGCCAGCAGTTTATTAGGGTCGGAGACCCAGTACTTC.